The next 8 T cell receptor beta chains were all read from a single sample in a study of blood T cell repertoires in COVID-19 (dated by TCRdb to about 2020). Receptors were amplified or captured by the immunoSEQ multiplex PCR assay. The table was pulled from immuneACCESS by TCRdb, which kept in-frame rearrangements only. Such tables lose some clones; where checked, under half of the loss comes from unresolved V genes, and the rest has no known cause. This sample gives 250,000 to 350,000 clones in total; 70% to 90% of them show up just once. The ten largest clonotypes hold approximately 5% of the sample. Specimen: PBMCs or T cells enriched from blood (not recorded which). These receptors were collected from a woman in her twenties or thirties who had recovered from COVID-19.

The chain carries TRBV27 and TRBJ1-1, with D tentatively TRBD1 (5 bases). Germline V gene sequence: CDR1 MNHEY, CDR2 SMNVEV (reference sequence). The CDR3 loop spans 14 amino acids. V lost 3 bases and J 0 bases, leaving 8 bases between the germline ends. The CDR3 DNA follows: TGTGCCAGCAGTTTCGCAGGGATGAACACTGAAGCTTTCTTT. As protein: CASSFAGMNTEAFF.

This clone was seen once. The chain is built from TRBV9 and TRBJ1-2, with 7 bases matching TRBD1. Trimming cost V 0 bases and J 7 bases; bases outside gene matches: 3. Germline CDR1 reads SGDLS; CDR2 reads YYNGEE. The CDR3 runs to 13 residues. The CDR3 reads CASSVADRAGYTF. The CDR3 DNA sequence: TGTGCCAGCAGCGTAGCAGACAGGGCTGGCTACACCTTC.

V usage is TRBV9 and J usage is TRBJ1-1; no firm D call. This CDR3 comprises 14 residues. Germline V CDR1 and CDR2: SGDLS, YYNGEE. Trimming took off 4 bases at V and 10 bases at J, with 20 bases between the two ends. This chain's CDR3 is CASSPLDLSRGAFF. In nucleotides, the CDR3 is TGTGCCAGCAGCCCTCTGGACCTGAGTCGGGGAGCTTTCTTT.

The V gene is TRBV6-5, the J gene TRBJ2-7; maybe TRBD2 (5 bases). The germline V gene has CDR1 MNHEY and CDR2 SVGAGI. V was clipped by 5 bases and J by 2 bases, with 13 bases between them. The CDR3 spans 14 residues. The CDR3 nucleotides read TGTGCCAGCAGTATTACACGGGGTACCTACGAGCAGTACTTC. This gives the protein CASSITRGTYEQYF.

V usage is TRBV9 and J usage is TRBJ1-1; 7 bases line up with TRBD1. The CDR3 is 15 amino acids. Germline CDR1 is SGDLS and CDR2 is YYNGEE. V lost 3 bases to trimming and J lost 1 base; unmatched junction nucleotides: 6. The CDR3 nucleotides read TGTGCCAGCAGCGCCTCCGGGACAGCGAACACTGAAGCTTTCTTT. This sequence encodes CASSASGTANTEAFF.

The rearrangement joins TRBV5-1 to TRBJ2-3; 7 bases are shared with TRBD1. The CDR3 has 14 amino acids. CDR1 and CDR2 (germline): SGHRS, YFSETQ. Trimming cost V 4 bases and J 2 bases; bases outside gene matches: 4. CDR3 in amino acids: CASSETGDTDTQYF. As DNA, the CDR3 is TGCGCCAGCAGCGAAACAGGGGACACAGATACGCAGTATTTT.

The chain is built from TRBV18 and TRBJ1-2; D gene uncertain. The CDR3 totals 13 residues. Germline CDR1 is KGHSH and CDR2 is LQKENI. V lost 2 bases to trimming and J lost 5 bases, with 9 bases between them. CDR3 amino acids: CASSPTSSYGYTF. Here the CDR3 DNA reads TGTGCCAGCTCACCAACTTCCTCATATGGCTACACCTTC.

The chain is built from TRBV30 and TRBJ1-2; the D gene is possibly TRBD1 (6 bases). Germline CDR1 GTSNPN, CDR2 SVGIG (reference sequence). The V gene lost 4 bases and the J gene lost 6 bases, with 18 bases spanning the gap. The CDR3 has 14 amino acids. This chain's CDR3 is CAWTQRRGADGYTF. Here the CDR3 DNA reads TGTGCCTGGACCCAACGACGGGGGGCGGATGGCTACACCTTC.